The 5 T cell receptor beta chains below come from one sample, sequenced in a study of beta chain features in type 1 diabetes. Sequenced material consisted of expressed TCRB transcripts (all of the isolated RNA was reverse transcribed). Profiled with immunoSEQ multiplex PCR; TCRdb holds only in-frame clones, not every one. The data contain 200,000 to 250,000 clones, about 30% of them singletons. The material sequenced was central memory CD4+ T cells from blood. The receptors stem from a man aged 25 to 40 in good health.

This clone came up many times. Written as DNA, the CDR3 is TGTGCCAGCAGGACGGAGACCCAGTACTTC. It encodes CASRTETQYF. V is TRBV6-1 and J is TRBJ2-5, with D hard to call. The CDR3 is 10 residues long. Germline V gene sequence: CDR1 MNHNS, CDR2 SASEGT. Trimming took 6 bases from V and 5 from J, leaving 4 bases between them.

V gene TRBV2 combines with J gene TRBJ2-5; a possible D gene is TRBD1 (5 bases). Trimming left V 6 bases short and J 0 bases short, with 14 bases between. Germline assignment: CDR1 SNHLY and CDR2 FYNNEI. This CDR3 spans 15 amino acids. The CDR3 loop reads CASRIDRSYQETQYF. The DNA for the CDR3 is TGTGCCAGCAGGATTGACAGATCGTACCAAGAGACCCAGTACTTC.

The chain has TRBV29-1 and TRBJ2-3; TRBD2 matches at 7 bases. Germline V gene data show CDR1 as SQVTM and CDR2 as ANQGSEA. Germline trimming cut 5 bases from V and 4 bases from J; bases unmatched to any gene: 9. The CDR3 has 14 residues. In DNA form, the CDR3 reads TGCAGCGTTCCGCTTGGGGGGAGGGCAGATACGCAGTATTTT. Translating gives CSVPLGGRADTQYF.

This clone showed up just a few times. The CDR3 bases are TGTGCCAGCAGTCTCGGCGGGGGGGACGAGACCCAGTACTTC. Translation gives CASSLGGGDETQYF. The chain links TRBV7-2 to TRBJ2-5, with 9 bases aligning to TRBD2. Per the germline V gene, CDR1 is SGHTA and CDR2 is FQGNSA. Losses at the gene ends were 6 bases for V and 5 bases for J; bases not matched to a gene: 7. This CDR3 region has 14 residues.

The chain joins TRBV2 to TRBJ2-7; 7 bases agree with TRBD2. Germline lookup yields CDR1 SNHLY and CDR2 FYNNEI. The CDR3 has 14 residues. After removal of 6 bases from V and 7 bases from J, the junction contained 12 bases not matched to a gene. Here the CDR3 DNA reads TGTGCCAGCAGCAAAGGGAGGGGATCGGAAGAGCAGTACTTC. It translates to CASSKGRGSEEQYF.